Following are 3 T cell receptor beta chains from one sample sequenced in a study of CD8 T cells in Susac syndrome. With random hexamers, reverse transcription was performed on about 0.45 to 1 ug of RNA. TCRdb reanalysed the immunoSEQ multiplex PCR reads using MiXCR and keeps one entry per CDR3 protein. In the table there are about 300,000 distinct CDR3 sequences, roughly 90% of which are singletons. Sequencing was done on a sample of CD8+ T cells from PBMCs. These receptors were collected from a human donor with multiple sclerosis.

The CDR3 DNA follows: TGTGCCAGTAGTGATTGGGGGGATAAAAGCACAGATACGCAGTATTTT. Translation: CASSDWGDKSTDTQYF. V gene TRBV19 combines with J gene TRBJ2-3, with a possible D match to TRBD2 (6 bases). The ends were cut back, 5 bases at V and 0 bases at J, with 15 bases in the middle. Germline CDR1 LNHDA, CDR2 SQIVND (reference sequence). The length of the CDR3 is 16 residues. The variable domain in full, with the rest retrieved from reference TRBV19 and TRBJ2-3, is DGGITQSPKYLFRKEGQNVTLSCEQNLNHDAMYWYRQDPGQGLRLIYYSQIVNDFQKGDIAEGYSVSREKKESFPLTVTSAQKNPTAFYLCASSDWGDKSTDTQYFGPGTRLTVL.

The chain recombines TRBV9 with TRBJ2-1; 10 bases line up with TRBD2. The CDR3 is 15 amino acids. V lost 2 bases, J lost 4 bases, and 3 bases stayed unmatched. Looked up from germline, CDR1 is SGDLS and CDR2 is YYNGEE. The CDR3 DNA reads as TGTGCCAGCAGCGTGGGACTAGCGTCATACAATGAGCAGTTCTTC. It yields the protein CASSVGLASYNEQFF. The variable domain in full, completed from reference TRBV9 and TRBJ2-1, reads DSGVTQTPKHLITATGQRVTLRCSPRSGDLSVYWYQQSLDQGLQFLIQYYNGEERAKGNILERFSAQQFPDLHSELNLSSLELGDSALYFCASSVGLASYNEQFFGPGTRLTVL.

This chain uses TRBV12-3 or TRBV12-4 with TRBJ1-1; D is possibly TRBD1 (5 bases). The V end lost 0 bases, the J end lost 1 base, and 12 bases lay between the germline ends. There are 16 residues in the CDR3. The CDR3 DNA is TGTGCCAGCAGTTTAGCGGGACCGGCGGGGAACACTGAAGCTTTCTTT. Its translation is CASSLAGPAGNTEAFF.